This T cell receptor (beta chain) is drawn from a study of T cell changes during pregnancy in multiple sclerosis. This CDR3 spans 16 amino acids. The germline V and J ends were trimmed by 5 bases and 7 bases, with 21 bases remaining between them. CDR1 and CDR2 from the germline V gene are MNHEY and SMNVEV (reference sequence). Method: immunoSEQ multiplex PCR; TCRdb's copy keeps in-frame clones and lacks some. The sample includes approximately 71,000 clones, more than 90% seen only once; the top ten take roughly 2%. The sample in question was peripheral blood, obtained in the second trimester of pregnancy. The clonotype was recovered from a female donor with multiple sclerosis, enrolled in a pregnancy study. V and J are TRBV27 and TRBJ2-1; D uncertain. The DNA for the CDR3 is TGTGCCAGCAGTACCCGTCGTACGCAGGCTCCTAATGAGCAGTTCTTC. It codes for CASSTRRTQAPNEQFF.